These 10 T cell receptor beta chains were sequenced from one sample in a study of cytomegalovirus exposure and HLA in healthy donors. PCR was performed using 60 Vbeta and 13 Jbeta primers. TCRdb keeps only in-frame clones here, not all; method: immunoSEQ multiplex PCR. This sample has 170,000 or so clones, with around four fifths found just once. Sequenced: PBMCs. The origin of the receptors is a woman in her thirties in good health and CMV-seronegative.

This clone was recorded a few times. The rearrangement links TRBV5-1 to TRBJ1-6; D remains unclear. Germline V gene sequence: CDR1 SGHRS, CDR2 YFSETQ. This CDR3 spans 13 amino acids. V was pared by 0 bases and J by 10 bases, with 8 bases between. CDR3 in amino acids: CASSLVSESPLHF. The CDR3 DNA reads TGCGCCAGCAGCTTGGTGAGTGAATCACCCCTCCACTTT.

The sample holds a few counts of this clone. The chain is built from TRBV5-1 and TRBJ1-4; no firm D call. The V gene's germline CDR1 is SGHRS and CDR2 YFSETQ. The CDR3 length is 14 residues. The ends were cut back, 7 bases at V and 2 bases at J, with 12 bases in the middle. Written as DNA, the CDR3 is TGCGCCAGCTCTGACGGCGGTACTAATGAAAAACTGTTTTTT. Its protein product is CASSDGGTNEKLFF.

The rearrangement uses TRBV4-1 and TRBJ1-2; the D is unclear. The CDR3 has 18 residues. The germline V and J ends were trimmed by 0 bases and 6 bases, with 23 bases remaining between them. CDR1 is MGHRA and CDR2 is YSYEKL in the germline V gene. The CDR3 DNA follows: TGCGCCAGCAGCCAAGAGCTTCCAGGCCACCGTCAAGGCGATGGCTACACCTTC. Protein: CASSQELPGHRQGDGYTF.

The gene calls are TRBV4-1 and TRBJ1-4; D remains unclear. Germline CDR1 MGHRA, CDR2 YSYEKL. The V end was cut by 4 bases, the J end by 4 bases, with 13 bases between. CDR3 size: 15 residues. Here the CDR3 DNA reads TGCGCCAGCAGCCCCCCCATCGCTAATAATGAAAAACTGTTTTTT. This gives the protein CASSPPIANNEKLFF.

The V gene is TRBV4-1, the J gene TRBJ2-7, with 11 positions matching TRBD1. With 4 bases clipped from V and 3 bases from J, the junction kept 8 bases outside the gene matches. CDR1 and CDR2 (germline): MGHRA, YSYEKL. The CDR3 extends over 16 amino acids. The CDR3 DNA is TGCGCCAGCAGCCCGCGCGGACAGGGGGCAGTCTACGAGCAGTACTTC. Translated: CASSPRGQGAVYEQYF.

J is TRBJ2-1 and V is TRBV7-3; the D gene is possibly TRBD2 (6 bases). CDR1 and CDR2 from the germline V gene are SGHTA and FQGTGA. The V end lost 2 bases, the J end lost 8 bases, and 10 bases lay between the germline ends. This CDR3 has 13 residues. This chain's CDR3 is CASSLGREHEQFF. CDR3 bases: TGTGCCAGCAGCTTAGGTCGGGAGCATGAGCAGTTCTTC.

The CDR3 is CASSLSRGSNEKLFF. The CDR3 coding sequence is TGTGCCAGCAGCTTATCTAGGGGCTCGAATGAAAAACTGTTTTTT. V and J are TRBV13 and TRBJ1-4, with D possibly matching TRBD1 (5 bases). V lost 2 bases, J lost 5 bases, and 12 bases lay in between. The germline V gene encodes CDR1 PRHDT and CDR2 FYEKMQ (reference sequence). The CDR3 spans 15 residues.

This chain links TRBV19 with TRBJ2-1, with D possibly TRBD1 on 7 matching bases. Trimming took off 3 bases at V and 7 bases at J, with 19 bases between the two ends. Germline CDR1 and CDR2: LNHDA and SQIVND (reference sequence). This CDR3 region has 16 residues. CDR3: CASSIPRGTRGNEQFF. For the CDR3, the DNA is TGTGCCAGTAGTATCCCCAGGGGGACTCGAGGGAATGAGCAGTTCTTC.

The chain has TRBV5-6 and TRBJ2-3; TRBD2 matches at 10 bases. V shed 3 bases, J shed 3 bases, and the junction held 13 bases outside the gene matches. The CDR3 consists of 18 residues. Germline V gene sequence: CDR1 SGHDT, CDR2 YYEEEE. The CDR3 DNA sequence: TGTGCCAGCAGCTCACCACTTATAGCGGGGGGAGTGACAGATACGCAGTATTTT. Its translation: CASSSPLIAGGVTDTQYF.

CDR3 in DNA: TGTGCCATCAGTTCGACAGGGCTCTCCTACGAGCAGTACTTC. Protein product: CAISSTGLSYEQYF. The chain is built from TRBV10-3 and TRBJ2-7; 7 bases are a match to TRBD1. Unmatched junction bases numbered 4, after V lost 5 bases and J lost 0 bases. Germline CDR1 and CDR2: ENHRY and SYGVKD. The CDR3 has 14 residues.